This entry lists 16 T cell receptor beta chains sequenced from one sample in a study of blood T cell repertoires in COVID-19. Assay: immunoSEQ multiplex PCR; the TCRdb copy retains only in-frame clones and omits some. Among approximately 200,000 clones listed, 80% to 85% were seen once. The sequenced sample was peripheral blood. The receptors were gathered from a woman of 80 years or more with COVID-19, enrolled during active disease.

V is TRBV19 and J is TRBJ2-7, with TRBD1 as a possible D gene (6 bases). The CDR3 is made up of 12 amino acids. With 10 bases removed from V and 3 bases from J, the gap between germline ends came to 13 bases. Germline V gene lookup returns CDR1 LNHDA and CDR2 SQIVND (reference sequence). This CDR3 is CATGGQGYEQYF. The CDR3 nucleotides are TGTGCCACTGGGGGCCAGGGCTACGAGCAGTACTTC.

This chain joins TRBV5-1 and TRBJ2-7; 10 bases align to TRBD1. Germline V gives CDR1 SGHRS, CDR2 YFSETQ. The CDR3 has 14 residues. V shed 4 bases and J 5 bases; nucleotides not matched to a gene: 6. This chain's CDR3 is CASSIGTGVDEQYF. The CDR3 DNA follows: TGCGCCAGCAGCATAGGGACAGGGGTAGACGAGCAGTACTTC.

Ten or more counts support this clone. The chain carries TRBV15 and TRBJ1-1; TRBD1 might be the D (5 bases). This CDR3 contains 14 residues. The germline gives CDR1 LNHNV, CDR2 YYDKDF (reference sequence). Trimming took off 2 bases at V and 4 bases at J, with 11 bases between the two ends. DNA of the CDR3: TGTGCCACCAGCAGAAGATCTGGGGCCACTGAAGCTTTCTTT. This gives the protein CATSRRSGATEAFF.

This clone was recorded at least ten times. The chain joins TRBV25-1 to TRBJ2-1, with 7 nucleotides matching TRBD2. This CDR3 is 16 amino acids long. The germline V gene has CDR1 MGHDK and CDR2 SYGVNS. V shed 3 bases and J 2 bases; nucleotides not matched to a gene: 7. The CDR3 bases are TGTGCCAGCAGTGAGCCTAGGGGAGGGGCCTACAATGAGCAGTTCTTC. The encoded protein is CASSEPRGGAYNEQFF. The variable domain in full, with the rest retrieved from reference TRBV25-1 and TRBJ2-1, is EADIYQTPRYLVIGTGKKITLECSQTMGHDKMYWYQQDPGMELHLIHYSYGVNSTEKGDLSSESTVSRIRTEHFPLTLESARPSHTSQYLCASSEPRGGAYNEQFFGPGTRLTVL.

In its sample, this clone was seen many times. The chain uses TRBV18 and TRBJ1-1; 7 bases line up with TRBD1. The CDR3 extends over 15 amino acids. V was clipped by 3 bases and J by 5 bases; unmatched bases: 9. CDR1 is KGHSH, CDR2 LQKENI, per germline. CDR3 sequence reads: CASSPNRGVGTEAFF. CDR3 nucleotide sequence: TGTGCCAGCTCACCCAACAGGGGAGTCGGGACTGAAGCTTTCTTT.

The chain recombines TRBV4-1 with TRBJ2-5, with D tentatively TRBD2 (6 bases). The V end was cut by 4 bases, the J end by 0 bases, with 9 bases between. CDR1 MGHRA and CDR2 YSYEKL come from the germline V gene. The CDR3 has 14 residues. This CDR3 reads CASSLAGYQETQYF. As DNA, the CDR3 is TGCGCCAGCAGCCTCGCGGGGTACCAAGAGACCCAGTACTTC.

This clone was seen a few times. The rearrangement joins TRBV6-6 to TRBJ2-7, with 8 bases fitting TRBD1. V lost 2 bases to trimming and J lost 3 bases; unmatched junction nucleotides: 3. The CDR3 is 14 residues long. Germline V CDR1 and CDR2: MNHNY, SVGAGI (reference sequence). The DNA of the CDR3 is TGTGCCAGCAGTTACGACAGGGGAGGCTACGAGCAGTACTTC. Translating it yields CASSYDRGGYEQYF.

This clone came up many times. The chain is built from TRBV7-8 and TRBJ1-6, with TRBD1 matching 7 bases. This CDR3 is built from 14 residues. Germline lookup yields CDR1 SGHVS and CDR2 FQNEAQ. V shed 5 bases, J shed 4 bases, and the junction held 2 bases outside the gene matches. The CDR3 region has the DNA TGTGCCAGCAGCACGACAGGGTATAATTCACCCCTCCACTTT. As protein: CASSTTGYNSPLHF. The variable domain in full, with the rest retrieved from reference TRBV7-8 and TRBJ1-6, is GAGVSQSPRYKVAKRGQDVALRCDPISGHVSLFWYQQALGQGPEFLTYFQNEAQLDKSGLPSDRFFAERPEGSVSTLKIQRTQQEDSAVYLCASSTTGYNSPLHFGNGTRLTVT.

This CDR3 reads CASSFPGERGGYEQYF. For the CDR3, the DNA is TGTGCCAGCAGCTTCCCAGGTGAGCGGGGTGGGTACGAGCAGTACTTC. V usage is TRBV5-6 and J usage is TRBJ2-7, with 7 bases fitting TRBD2. Germline loops: CDR1 SGHDT, CDR2 YYEEEE. The CDR3 has 16 amino acids. V gave up 2 bases and J gave up 4 bases; unmatched junction bases: 12.

This clone was found once. V is TRBV7-6 and J is TRBJ2-1, with D possibly being TRBD2 (6 bases). This CDR3 is built from 15 residues. The ends were cut back, 1 base at V and 4 bases at J, with 11 bases in the middle. In germline, CDR1 is SGHVS, CDR2 FNYEAQ. The CDR3 DNA follows: TGTGCCAGCAGCTTAGTCGCGGGGTCTTACAATGAGCAGTTCTTC. It translates to CASSLVAGSYNEQFF.

The CDR3 loop reads CASSPPRSALTEQYF. The CDR3 coding sequence is TGTGCCAGCTCACCACCTCGTAGCGCCCTTACCGAGCAGTACTTC. The V and J genes are TRBV18 and TRBJ2-7; D is possibly TRBD2 (5 bases). This CDR3 has 15 residues. Germline-derived CDR1 and CDR2 are KGHSH and LQKENI. Trimming pared 0 bases from V and 6 bases from J, leaving 15 bases between.

The V and J genes are TRBV28 and TRBJ1-3; 9 bases align to TRBD1. The CDR3 spans 15 residues. With 6 bases clipped from V and 4 bases from J, the junction kept 7 bases outside the gene matches. The germline gives CDR1 MDHEN, CDR2 SYDVKM. The CDR3 sequence: CASSRDRERGNTIYF. The CDR3 DNA follows: TGTGCCAGCAGCCGGGACAGGGAAAGGGGAAACACCATATATTTT.

This clone was seen more than once but under ten times. The V gene is TRBV6-2 or TRBV6-3, the J gene TRBJ2-7; a possible D gene is TRBD2 (6 bases). CDR3 length: 16 amino acids. Germline V lookup: CDR1 MNHEY, CDR2 SVGEGT. The V end lost 3 bases, the J end lost 0 bases, and 15 bases lay between the germline ends. As DNA, the CDR3 is TGTGCCAGCAGTTATAGTGCGGGGAGGAGCTCCTACGAGCAGTACTTC. It yields the protein CASSYSAGRSSYEQYF.

The chain carries TRBV7-3 and TRBJ1-1, with D perhaps TRBD1 (5 bases). The CDR3 spans 14 residues. V was pared by 5 bases and J by 4 bases, with 14 bases between. Germline V gene lookup returns CDR1 SGHTA and CDR2 FQGTGA. The CDR3 loop is CASSRQPGGTEAFF. The CDR3 DNA sequence: TGTGCCAGCAGCCGTCAGCCCGGGGGCACTGAAGCTTTCTTT.

This sequence joins TRBV7-9 and TRBJ1-1; D gene unclear. CDR1 is SEHNR, CDR2 FQNEAQ, per germline (reference sequence). This CDR3 has 13 amino acids. The V gene lost 1 base and the J gene lost 7 bases, with 10 bases spanning the gap. The CDR3 DNA reads TGTGCCAGCAGCTTAGTGAATGGCCTTGAAGCTTTCTTT. It encodes CASSLVNGLEAFF.

The CDR3 DNA reads as TGTGCCAGCAGCCCGGGACTAGCGGATTACGAGCAGTACTTC. Translated: CASSPGLADYEQYF. The gene calls are TRBV6-5 and TRBJ2-7; TRBD2 agrees at 11 bases. V trimming: 6 bases; J trimming: 4 bases; junction bases outside the gene matches: 5. From germline, CDR1 is MNHEY and CDR2 SVGAGI. CDR3 length: 14 amino acids.